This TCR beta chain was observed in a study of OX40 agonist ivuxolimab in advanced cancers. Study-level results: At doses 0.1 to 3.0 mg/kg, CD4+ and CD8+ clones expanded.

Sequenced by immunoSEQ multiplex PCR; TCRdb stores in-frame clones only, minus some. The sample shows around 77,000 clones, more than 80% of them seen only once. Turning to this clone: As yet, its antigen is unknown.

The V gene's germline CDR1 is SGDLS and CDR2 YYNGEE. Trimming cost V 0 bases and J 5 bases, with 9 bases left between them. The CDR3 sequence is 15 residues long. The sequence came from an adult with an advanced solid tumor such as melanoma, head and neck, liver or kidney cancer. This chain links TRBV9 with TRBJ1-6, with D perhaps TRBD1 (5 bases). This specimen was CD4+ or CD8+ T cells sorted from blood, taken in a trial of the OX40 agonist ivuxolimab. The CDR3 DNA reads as TGTGCCAGCAGCGTAGACCAGGGCGATAATTCACCCCTCCACTTT. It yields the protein CASSVDQGDNSPLHF.